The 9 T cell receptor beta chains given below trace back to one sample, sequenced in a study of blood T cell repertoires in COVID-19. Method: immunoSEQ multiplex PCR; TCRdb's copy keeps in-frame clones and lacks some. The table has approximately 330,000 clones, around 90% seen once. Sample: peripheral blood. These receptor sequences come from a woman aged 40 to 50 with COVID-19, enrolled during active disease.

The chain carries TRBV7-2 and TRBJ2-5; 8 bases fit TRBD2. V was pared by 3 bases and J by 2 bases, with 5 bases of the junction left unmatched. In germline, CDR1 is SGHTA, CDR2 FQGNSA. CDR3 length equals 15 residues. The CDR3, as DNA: TGTGCCAGCAGCTTTAGCGGGATTACGCAAGAGACCCAGTACTTC. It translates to CASSFSGITQETQYF.

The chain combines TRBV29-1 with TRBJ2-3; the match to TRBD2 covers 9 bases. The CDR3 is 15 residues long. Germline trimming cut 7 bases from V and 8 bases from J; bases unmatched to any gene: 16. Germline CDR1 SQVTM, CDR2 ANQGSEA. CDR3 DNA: TGCAGCGCCGTGAGCCCCGGGACTAGCTTTGGTACGCAGTATTTT. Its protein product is CSAVSPGTSFGTQYF.

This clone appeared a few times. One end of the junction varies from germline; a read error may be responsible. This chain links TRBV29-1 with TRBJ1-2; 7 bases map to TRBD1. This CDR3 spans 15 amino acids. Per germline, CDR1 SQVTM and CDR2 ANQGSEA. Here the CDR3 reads CSVQERQGTNYGYTF. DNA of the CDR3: TGCAGCGTTCAAGAGAGACAGGGCACTAACTATGGCTACACCTTC.

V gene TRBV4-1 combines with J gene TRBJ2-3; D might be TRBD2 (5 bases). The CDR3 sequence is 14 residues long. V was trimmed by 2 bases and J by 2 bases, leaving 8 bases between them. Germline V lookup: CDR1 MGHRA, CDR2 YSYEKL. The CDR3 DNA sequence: TGCGCCAGCAGCCAATCCCGGGACACAGATACGCAGTATTTT. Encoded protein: CASSQSRDTDTQYF.

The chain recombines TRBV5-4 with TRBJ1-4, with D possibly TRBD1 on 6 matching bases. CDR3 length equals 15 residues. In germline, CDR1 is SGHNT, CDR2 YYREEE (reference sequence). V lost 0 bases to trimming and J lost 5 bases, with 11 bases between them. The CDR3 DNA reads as TGTGCCAGCAGCTTGGGACAGGTCCAAAATGAAAAACTGTTTTTT. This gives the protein CASSLGQVQNEKLFF.

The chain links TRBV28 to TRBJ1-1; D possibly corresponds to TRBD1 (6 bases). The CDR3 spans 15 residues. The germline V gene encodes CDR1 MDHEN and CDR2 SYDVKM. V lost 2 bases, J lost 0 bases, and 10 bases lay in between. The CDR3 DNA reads TGTGCCAGCAGTTTACCCAGGGGCATGAACACTGAAGCTTTCTTT. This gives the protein CASSLPRGMNTEAFF.

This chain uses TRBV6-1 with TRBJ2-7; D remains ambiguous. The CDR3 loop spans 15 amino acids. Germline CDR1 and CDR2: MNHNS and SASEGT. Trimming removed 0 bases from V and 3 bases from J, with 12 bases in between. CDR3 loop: CASSEALVVGYEQYF. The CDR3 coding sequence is TGTGCCAGCAGTGAAGCGCTAGTAGTGGGCTACGAGCAGTACTTC.

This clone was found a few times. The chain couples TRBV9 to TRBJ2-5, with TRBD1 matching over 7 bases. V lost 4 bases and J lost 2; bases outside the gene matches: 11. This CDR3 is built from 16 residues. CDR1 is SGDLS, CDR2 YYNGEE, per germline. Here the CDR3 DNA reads TGTGCCAGCAGCCCCCGAGGGGGCAGCTCTCAAGAGACCCAGTACTTC. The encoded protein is CASSPRGGSSQETQYF. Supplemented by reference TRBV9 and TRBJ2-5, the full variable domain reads DSGVTQTPKHLITATGQRVTLRCSPRSGDLSVYWYQQSLDQGLQFLIQYYNGEERAKGNILERFSAQQFPDLHSELNLSSLELGDSALYFCASSPRGGSSQETQYFGPGTRLLVL.

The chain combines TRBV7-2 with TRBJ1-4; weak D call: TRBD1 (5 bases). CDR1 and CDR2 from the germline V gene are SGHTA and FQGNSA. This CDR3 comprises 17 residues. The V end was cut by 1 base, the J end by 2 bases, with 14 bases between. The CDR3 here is CASSLVPRGATNEKLFF. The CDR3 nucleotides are TGTGCCAGCAGCTTAGTTCCGCGGGGCGCGACTAATGAAAAACTGTTTTTT.